A single T cell receptor (beta chain) is shown here with its context. Its antigen remains unidentified. Primers for the PCR totalled 60 Vbeta and 13 Jbeta. Produced via immunoSEQ multiplex PCR; TCRdb's table is partial and in-frame only. In the table there are some 110,000 clones, 70% to 85% of which are singletons. This entry is derived from a study of cytomegalovirus exposure and HLA in healthy donors. Healthy bone marrow donors supplied every sample. The CDR3 has 15 amino acids. Germline CDR1 is SGHAT and CDR2 is FQNNGV. V was pared by 6 bases and J by 6 bases, with 10 bases of the junction left unmatched. Study-level points and caveats: Productive status was seen about 90% or about 30% of the time for most TCR beta V segments in an earlier analysis.

The sample comprised PBMCs. The sequence was collected from a man aged 60-69 years in good health and CMV-seronegative. The chain combines TRBV11-2 with TRBJ2-2; 7 nucleotides match TRBD2. In DNA, the CDR3 is TGTGCCAGCAGTCCAACTAGCGTGGTCTCCGGGGAGCTGTTTTTT. Translation: CASSPTSVVSGELFF.